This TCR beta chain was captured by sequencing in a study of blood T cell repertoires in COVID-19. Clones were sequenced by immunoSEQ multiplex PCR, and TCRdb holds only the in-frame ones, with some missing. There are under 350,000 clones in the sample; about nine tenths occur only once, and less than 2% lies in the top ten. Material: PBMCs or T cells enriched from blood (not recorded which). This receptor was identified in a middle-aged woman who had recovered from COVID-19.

CDR3 in amino acids: CASSVQFGGTEAFF. CDR3 nucleotides: TGTGCCAGCAGCGTACAGTTTGGTGGCACTGAAGCTTTCTTT. V is TRBV9 and J is TRBJ1-1; D unresolved. Germline V lookup: CDR1 SGDLS, CDR2 YYNGEE. CDR3 length: 14 residues. V was shortened by 1 base and J by 4 bases, with 11 bases between the two germline ends.